This TCR beta chain was recorded in a study of PD-1 blockade in classical Hodgkin lymphoma. The germline CDR1 and CDR2 sequences are LNHDA and SQIVND (reference sequence). The V end lost 6 bases, the J end lost 8 bases, and 13 bases lay between the germline ends. The CDR3 loop spans 13 amino acids. Some clones are missing from TCRdb's copy, which holds only in-frame ones; the method was immunoSEQ multiplex PCR. The sample yields roughly 30,000 clones, approximately 70% seen once. All patients relapsed after autologous stem cell transplantation, and brentuximab vedotin exposure varied. This clone is medium-sized by share.

The sequence derives from a human donor with classical Hodgkin lymphoma. The chain joins TRBV19 to TRBJ1-4; no definite D call. The sequences come from peripheral blood mononuclear cells (PBMCs), collected before the second cycle of nivolumab. DNA for the CDR3: TGTGCCAGTAGCTACTTGGAGAGGGAAAAACTGTTTTTT. Translated: CASSYLEREKLFF.